This TCR beta chain appears in the sequencing data of a study of blood T cell repertoires in COVID-19. Looking at the study overall: COVID-19 samples from acute and convalescent phases originated in the United States, Italy and Spain.

Trimming cost V 2 bases and J 6 bases; bases outside gene matches: 7. This CDR3 has 14 amino acids. CDR1 and CDR2 from the germline V gene are SGDLS and YYNGEE. In the source study's methods: The authors estimated nucleated cell counts from reference gene primer amplification. TCRdb's copy holds only in-frame clones and misses some; the assay was immunoSEQ multiplex PCR. V and J calls and clone size are given by that table; D and trimming were obtained from the DNA. The sample lists about 39,000 clones, roughly 94% occurring once. The chain has TRBV9 and TRBJ2-7; 8 bases line up with TRBD1. The origin of this receptor is a human donor with active COVID-19. The donor label of this sample is uncertain. The sequenced sample consisted of peripheral blood. The CDR3 protein is CASSVTGVIGEQYF. CDR3 DNA: TGTGCCAGCAGCGTGACAGGGGTAATAGGCGAGCAGTACTTC.